This T cell receptor beta chain came from a study of T cell responses to AZD1222 COVID-19 vaccine. A remark on this clone: Antigen specificity is unknown.

General study points: Nearly half of spike-specific TCRs reportedly target unmutated variant regions. Regions 160-218 and 743-854 held dominance among vaccine-associated CD4 TCRs, which spanned spike. Clonal diversity was possibly underestimated; the donors were predominantly white British and more often female.

The CDR3 runs to 13 residues. From germline, CDR1 is ENHRY and CDR2 SYGVKD. V was cut by 7 bases and J by 8 bases, with 17 bases left in between. Only in-frame clones appear in the TCRdb table, and some are missing; sequencing was by immunoSEQ multiplex PCR. The sample yields 100,000 to 120,000 clones, around 93% seen once. The specimen comprised peripheral blood, sampled 28 days after the second AZD1222 dose. The V call is TRBV10-3, the J call TRBJ1-2; D gene uncertain. The sequence was collected from an adult who received the AZD1222 COVID-19 vaccine. The CDR3 loop reads CAIIGMFLRGYTF. The CDR3 region has the DNA TGTGCCATCATCGGGATGTTTCTTAGGGGCTACACCTTC.